This T cell receptor (beta chain) was recovered during a study of yellow fever vaccine responses in identical twins. Study-level points and caveats: Reportedly, the T cell response mounted by twins to vaccine seemed partly convergent, partly personalized.

The CDR3 spans 14 residues. The germline V and J ends were trimmed by 3 bases and 2 bases, with 8 bases remaining between them. Germline CDR1 reads MNHEY; CDR2 reads SMNVEV (reference sequence). TCRdb re-called the RT-PCR reads with MiXCR, one entry per CDR3 protein. The sample shows about 16,000 distinct CDR3 sequences, roughly 80% of them seen only once. Remarks on this clonotype: Antigen unknown.

The source is a woman aged 18-35 years who received the yellow fever vaccine. The chain uses TRBV27 and TRBJ1-5; D is possibly TRBD1 (5 bases). The sequencing used T cells from blood (PBMCs), unsorted or a sorted subset (not recorded which), collected before or after yellow fever vaccination (not recorded which). Here the CDR3 reads CASSLLGGNQPQHF. In DNA form, the CDR3 reads TGTGCCAGCAGTTTGTTGGGGGGCAATCAGCCCCAGCATTTT.